The present T cell receptor beta chain was sequenced within a study of chemoradiotherapy in HPV16-positive cancers. The method was immunoSEQ multiplex PCR; TCRdb's version includes in-frame clones alone and lacks a portion of them. The table has around 9,000 clones, roughly 70% seen once. In regard to this clone: An end of the junction does not agree with germline; a read error may underlie this.

This CDR3 is 13 amino acids long. Germline loops: CDR1 SGHRS, CDR2 YFSETQ. The sequence was obtained from a human donor with HPV-associated anogenital cancer. The specimen comprised tumor tissue, sampled from a patient who underwent chemoradiotherapy. The chain joins TRBV5-1 to TRBJ1-3; the D is unclear. CDR3 sequence (DNA): TGCGCCGGCAGCTCGACTCCTGGAAACACCATATATTTT. This sequence encodes CAGSSTPGNTIYF.